This TCR beta chain was captured by sequencing in a study of breast tumors, draining lymph nodes, adjacent tissues. Study-wide points: The data were judged consistent with most tumor T cells coming from lymph node and expanding in tumor. Compared with lymph nodes, tumors were less diverse; compared with nontumor tissue, more. Luminal-like breast cancer showed significantly greater tumor-nontumor repertoire similarity than basal-like breast cancer did. The lymph node origin of tumor T cells was framed as consistent with a hypothesis, not demonstrated.

This clonotype has ten or more counts. The antigen is undetermined. Samples came from axillary lymph nodes draining the breast cancer. The CDR3 totals 16 residues. Trimming pared 4 bases from V and 0 bases from J, leaving 17 bases between. Germline V CDR1 and CDR2: SGHRS, YFSETQ. One entry per CDR3 protein results from TCRdb running MiXCR on the multiplex PCR reads. This sample yields around 120,000 distinct CDR3 sequences, of which 15% to 20% are seen a single time; less than 4% belongs to the top ten. Sequenced: axillary lymph node tissue. The gene calls are TRBV5-1 and TRBJ2-7; a weak D match, TRBD1 (5 bases). This clonotype was sampled from a female donor with breast cancer. Some clones in this sample may be carry-over from other donors' samples. In nucleotides, the CDR3 is TGCGCCAGCAGCCTATCCATTCAGGGCACCTCCTACGAGCAGTACTTC. It translates to CASSLSIQGTSYEQYF.